This T cell receptor beta chain was found in a study of blood T cell repertoires in COVID-19. Germline values: CDR1 LGHDT, CDR2 YNNKEL (reference sequence). CDR3 length: 15 residues. With 1 base removed from V and 1 base from J, the gap between germline ends came to 8 bases. Here immunoSEQ multiplex PCR was the method, and the copy in TCRdb shows in-frame clones only, minus some. This table holds about 87,000 clones, approximately 86% found once. The clonotype comes from a man aged 35 to 55 with acute or convalescent COVID-19. Sequenced sample: peripheral blood. The chain joins TRBV3-1 (or the pseudogene TRBV3-2) to TRBJ2-1, with D possibly matching TRBD2 (5 bases). The CDR3 sequence is CASSQGAESYNEQFF. In DNA form, the CDR3 reads TGTGCCAGCAGCCAAGGAGCGGAGTCCTACAATGAGCAGTTCTTC.